This is a list of T cell receptor beta chains from one sample in a study of T cell changes during pregnancy in multiple sclerosis. The method was immunoSEQ multiplex PCR; TCRdb's version includes in-frame clones alone and lacks a portion of them. The sample has over 90,000 clones, 91% seen once. This material consisted of peripheral blood, taken before pregnancy. All receptors come from a female donor with multiple sclerosis, enrolled in a pregnancy study. CDR3s include the opening cysteine and the closing phenylalanine or tryptophan. A D gene is named only where the DNA matches it firmly. Clone size, where shown, is once, few, many, or a class for clones that have expanded.

j_call v_call clone_size d_call cdr3_nt cdr3_aa
TRBJ1-3 TRBV20-1 - - TGCAGTGCTAGAGACTTCGGGACCATATATTTT CSARDFGTIYF
TRBJ2-7 TRBV5-1 once - TGCGCCAGCAGCGGGAGGACAGGAGAACCCTACGAGCAGTACTTC CASSGRTGEPYEQYF
TRBJ1-2 TRBV9 - - TGTGCCAGCAGCCCGGACAGCTATGGCTACACCTTC CASSPDSYGYTF
TRBJ1-4 TRBV19 - - TGTGCCAGTAGTATGGGAGGGGCTAAGAATGAAAAACTGTTTTTT CASSMGGAKNEKLFF
TRBJ2-3 TRBV29-1 - TRBD1 TGCAGCGTCCGAGACAGGGGCGCTAGCACAGATACGCAGTATTTT CSVRDRGASTDTQYF
TRBJ1-6 TRBV6-4 few TRBD1 TGTGCCAGCAGTTCCAAGGGACAGGGGGGCTCACCCCTCCACTTT CASSSKGQGGSPLHF
TRBJ1-1 TRBV7-3 - - TGTGCCAGCAGCTTAGCAGGGGACACTGAAGCTTTCTTT CASSLAGDTEAFF
TRBJ1-3 TRBV6-6 - - TGTGCCAGCAGCCCTTCGGACAGCCCTGGAAACACCATATATTTT CASSPSDSPGNTIYF
TRBJ2-1 TRBV7-6 - TRBD1 TGTGCCAGCAGCGCCGTCCGGGACAGGGGAGGTAATGAGCAGTTCTTC CASSAVRDRGGNEQFF
TRBJ2-7 TRBV7-3 few TRBD1 TGTGCCAGCAGCCCCGGGACAGGGCCCTACGAGCAGTACTTC CASSPGTGPYEQYF
TRBJ1-3 TRBV10-3 - - TGTGCCACAGGGAGGCGGGGATCAGAAAACACCATATATTTT CATGRRGSENTIYF
TRBJ2-3 TRBV6-5 - TRBD2 TGTGCCAGCAGCCGCGGGAGTGCAGATACGCAGTATTTT CASSRGSADTQYF
TRBJ2-3 TRBV7-3 - TRBD2 TGTGCCAGCTCCAAAGCGGGAAGCACAGATACGCAGTATTTT CASSKAGSTDTQYF
TRBJ2-7 TRBV2 - TRBD2 TGTGCCAGCAGCCAACTAAACCCCGGACTAGCGGGCGAGCAGTACTTC CASSQLNPGLAGEQYF
TRBJ1-2 TRBV28 - TRBD1 TGTGCCAGCAGTACCCCCCCCGGGACAGGGGGATATGGCTACACCTTC CASSTPPGTGGYGYTF
TRBJ1-1 TRBV5-1 - - TGCGCCAGCAGCTTTCAGGTGGTGGACACTGAAGCTTTCTTT CASSFQVVDTEAFF
TRBJ1-5 TRBV6-5 - - TGTGCCAGCAGCTTAGCCTCCCCGATGGAGCCCCAGCATTTT CASSLASPMEPQHF
TRBJ2-1 TRBV7-9 - TRBD2 TGTGCCAGCAGCTACCGGACTAGCGGGAGTGGTAATGAGCAGTTCTTC CASSYRTSGSGNEQFF
TRBJ1-2 TRBV2 once TRBD1 TGTGCCAGCAGTTCCTCCGGGACAGGGTTCGATGGCTACACCTTC CASSSSGTGFDGYTF
TRBJ1-1 TRBV29-1 once - TGCAGCGTTGAGCAGATGAGCAGGGCCGGGGAAGCTTTCTTT CSVEQMSRAGEAFF
TRBJ2-7 TRBV2 - TRBD1 TGTGCCAGCACTGGGACAGGGTCTCCCAACTACGAGCAGTACTTC CASTGTGSPNYEQYF
TRBJ1-6 TRBV7-2 - TRBD1 TGTGCCAGCAGCCCGCGGACAGGGGCGGATTCACCCCTCCACTTT CASSPRTGADSPLHF
TRBJ1-2 TRBV29-1 - TRBD1 TGCAGCGTTGGGAGACAGGGCCGCAGCGGCTACACCTTC CSVGRQGRSGYTF
TRBJ1-1 TRBV5-8 - - TGTGCCAGCAGCTTGGACGGTTGGAACACTGAAGCTTTCTTT CASSLDGWNTEAFF
TRBJ1-1 TRBV5-1 - - TGCGCCAGCAGCTTAGGACTCTTGAACACTGAAGCTTTCTTT CASSLGLLNTEAFF
TRBJ2-7 TRBV7-2 - - TGTGCCAGCAGCTTAGCGTACAGGGATTACGAGCAGTACTTC CASSLAYRDYEQYF
TRBJ2-5 TRBV9 once - TGTGCCAGCAGCGTAGCTAGCTTAGAGACCCAGTACTTC CASSVASLETQYF
TRBJ2-2 TRBV4-1 once - TGCGCCAGCAGCCAAGAATGGCTGAACACCGGGGAGCTGTTTTTT CASSQEWLNTGELFF
TRBJ1-2 TRBV4-1 - TRBD1 TGCGCCAGCAGCCAAGAGCGGGACAGGGCTTCAAACTATGGCTACACCTTC CASSQERDRASNYGYTF
TRBJ2-1 TRBV29-1 - - TGCAGCGTTGAAAAGCGGGTCTCCTACAATGAGCAGTTCTTC CSVEKRVSYNEQFF
TRBJ2-7 TRBV7-7 - - TGTGCCAGCAGCCCCGGTTGGGGGGAACCCTACGAGCAGTACTTC CASSPGWGEPYEQYF
TRBJ2-1 TRBV15 - TRBD2 TGTGCCACCAGCAGAGATTCCGGAGCGGGGGGGTATAACAATGAGCAGTTCTTC CATSRDSGAGGYNNEQFF
TRBJ1-5 TRBV2 - - TGTGCCAGCAGTGAAGCAGCGTATAGCAATCAGCCCCAGCATTTT CASSEAAYSNQPQHF
TRBJ2-2 TRBV19 - - TGTGCCAGTAGTTTCGGACAAATCACCGGGGAGCTGTTTTTT CASSFGQITGELFF
TRBJ1-2 TRBV7-8 few - TGTGCCAGCAGCTTAGCCGGGGGTGGCTACACCTTC CASSLAGGGYTF
TRBJ1-4 TRBV6-1 - - TGTGCCAGCAAAGTGGTAGGGGGGGGCGAAAAACTGTTTTTT CASKVVGGGEKLFF
TRBJ2-1 TRBV2 - TRBD2 TGTGCCAGCAGTGCGGGGGGAGGGTACAATGAGCAGTTCTTC CASSAGGGYNEQFF
TRBJ2-6 TRBV6-5 - - TGTGCCAGCCACCAGGGCTCTGGGGCCAACGTCCTGACTTTC CASHQGSGANVLTF
TRBJ2-1 TRBV7-3 - - TGTGCCAGCAGCTTACGGGGCGGGCGGGATGCCTTTTTGTACAATGAGCAGTTCTTC CASSLRGGRDAFLYNEQFF
TRBJ2-5 TRBV5-4 - - TGTGCCAGCAGCTTGCTAGGGGGGGGAGAGACCCAGTACTTC CASSLLGGGETQYF
TRBJ1-2 TRBV2 - - TGTGCCAGCAGCCCCCCCAGGGGCTATGGCTACACCTTC CASSPPRGYGYTF
TRBJ2-5 TRBV6-5 once TRBD1 TGTGCCAGCAGTCCGGAAGACAGGGGAAAGGCCCAGTACTTC CASSPEDRGKAQYF
TRBJ2-7 TRBV2 - TRBD1 TGTGCCAGCAGGACGGACAGGGGGCTGGGTGCGCAGTACTTC CASRTDRGLGAQYF
TRBJ2-2 TRBV5-5 - TRBD2 TGTGCCAGCAGCCAGAGACTAGCGGGGGGGCAAAATGACACCGGGGAGCTGTTTTTT CASSQRLAGGQNDTGELFF
TRBJ2-7 TRBV19 - - TGTGCCAGTAGTATGACAGGAATAGAATACGAGCAGTACTTC CASSMTGIEYEQYF
TRBJ2-4 TRBV18 - TRBD2 TGTGCCAGCTCACCACTAGCGGGGGGAGCCAAAAACATTCAGTACTTC CASSPLAGGAKNIQYF
TRBJ1-1 TRBV30 - - TGTGCCTGGAATCCTTGGAACACTGAAGCTTTCTTT CAWNPWNTEAFF
TRBJ1-5 TRBV2 - TRBD1 TGTGCCAGCAGTGAAGAGGGGGCGCGAAATCAGCCCCAGCATTTT CASSEEGARNQPQHF
TRBJ1-6 TRBV25-1 - - TGTGCCAGCAGTCGGGACTCTGGGAATTCACCCCTCCACTTT CASSRDSGNSPLHF
TRBJ1-1 TRBV5-4 - - TGTGCCAGCAGCTTGGCCAGGGTAAACACTGAAGCTTTCTTT CASSLARVNTEAFF
TRBJ1-1 TRBV29-1 once TRBD1 TGCAGCGTTGAAGAAAGGGGGCCAGGGACTGAAGCTTTCTTT CSVEERGPGTEAFF
TRBJ1-6 TRBV25-1 - - TGTGCCAGCATAGCCTCGGGGAATTCACCCCTCCACTTT CASIASGNSPLHF
TRBJ2-4 TRBV4-2 once TRBD2 TGTGCCAGCAGCCAAGGGACTAGCGGGGGGCGAGGTGCAGGCATTCAGTACTTC CASSQGTSGGRGAGIQYF
TRBJ1-2 TRBV10-3 - - TGTGCCATCCTGGACAGTAACTATGGCTACACCTTC CAILDSNYGYTF